The 11 T cell receptor beta chains below were found in one sample sequenced in a study of cytomegalovirus exposure and HLA in healthy donors. Vbeta (60) and Jbeta (13) primers were used in the PCR. TCRdb keeps only in-frame clones here, not all; method: immunoSEQ multiplex PCR. This table holds roughly 110,000 clones, roughly four fifths found once. Sequencing was performed on PBMCs. Every receptor here comes from a woman aged 50 to 60 in good health and CMV-seropositive.

The chain uses TRBV4-3 and TRBJ2-5, with 13 bases matching TRBD2. In germline, CDR1 is LGHNA, CDR2 YSLEER. Unmatched junction bases numbered 5, after V lost 0 bases and J lost 4 bases. The CDR3 sequence is 17 residues long. The CDR3 sequence: CASSQDSGLAGAETQYF. CDR3 bases: TGCGCCAGCAGCCAAGACTCCGGACTAGCGGGGGCAGAGACCCAGTACTTC.

The rearrangement links TRBV29-1 to TRBJ1-2; D not certain. The CDR3 spans 13 residues. Germline-derived CDR1 and CDR2 are SQVTM and ANQGSEA. V dropped 5 bases and J dropped 2 bases, with 12 bases sitting between them. The CDR3 DNA reads as TGCAGCGTTTTAACCCCTCTAAACTATGGCTACACCTTC. This translates into CSVLTPLNYGYTF. Looking up the rest from reference TRBV29-1 and TRBJ1-2 gives the full variable domain: SAVISQKPSRDICQRGTSLTIQCQVDSQVTMMFWYRQQPGQSLTLIATANQGSEATYESGFVIDKFPISRPNLTFSTLTVSNMSPEDSSIYLCSVLTPLNYGYTFGSGTRLTVV.

This chain uses TRBV29-1 with TRBJ2-2; D unclear. Germline loops: CDR1 SQVTM, CDR2 ANQGSEA. Deletions cut 5 bases from V and 1 base from J, with 11 bases between. This CDR3 comprises 14 residues. The CDR3 loop reads CSVQLSQNTGELFF. Here the CDR3 DNA reads TGCAGCGTTCAGTTGTCACAGAACACCGGGGAGCTGTTTTTT.

The rearrangement links TRBV6-5 to TRBJ1-2; D perhaps matches TRBD1 (6 bases). Trimming stripped 5 bases from V and 5 bases from J, with 15 bases between. The CDR3 extends over 14 amino acids. Looked up from germline, CDR1 is MNHEY and CDR2 is SVGAGI. CDR3 coding DNA: TGTGCCAGCAGTGGAGACATGACAGGATATGGCTACACCTTC. It is translated as CASSGDMTGYGYTF.

The genes are TRBV18 and TRBJ1-6; no clear D gene. CDR3 length equals 15 residues. V gave up 6 bases and J gave up 2 bases, with 11 bases separating them. CDR1 KGHSH and CDR2 LQKENI come from the germline V gene. The CDR3 coding sequence is TGTGCCAGCTCCCTTGAGCGACCCTATAATTCACCCCTCCACTTT. It codes for CASSLERPYNSPLHF. Supplemented by reference TRBV18 and TRBJ1-6, the full variable domain reads NAGVMQNPRHLVRRRGQEARLRCSPMKGHSHVYWYRQLPEEGLKFMVYLQKENIIDESGMPKERFSAEFPKEGPSILRIQQVVRGDSAAYFCASSLERPYNSPLHFGNGTRLTVT.

The chain links TRBV18 to TRBJ1-3, with 8 bases lining up with TRBD1. The junction had 7 bases not matched to a gene; V was cut back by 4 bases and J by 5 bases. CDR3 length: 15 residues. Germline CDR1 and CDR2: KGHSH and LQKENI. This CDR3 is CASSLGQGNRNTIYF. The CDR3, as DNA: TGTGCCAGCTCACTCGGACAGGGCAACAGAAACACCATATATTTT. Drawing the rest from reference TRBV18 and TRBJ1-3, the complete variable domain is NAGVMQNPRHLVRRRGQEARLRCSPMKGHSHVYWYRQLPEEGLKFMVYLQKENIIDESGMPKERFSAEFPKEGPSILRIQQVVRGDSAAYFCASSLGQGNRNTIYFGEGSWLTVV.

V and J are TRBV29-1 and TRBJ1-2, with TRBD1 matching 8 bases. Germline V gene data show CDR1 as SQVTM and CDR2 as ANQGSEA. CDR3 size: 12 residues. Trimming at V came to 7 bases and at J to 3 bases, leaving 4 bases not matched to a gene. CDR3 amino acids: CSATTGDYGYTF. Written as DNA, the CDR3 is TGCAGCGCAACGACAGGGGACTATGGCTACACCTTC.

This chain uses TRBV7-2 with TRBJ1-2; D is unresolved. Germline V gives CDR1 SGHTA, CDR2 FQGNSA. This CDR3 has 15 amino acids. The germline V and J ends were trimmed by 2 bases and 7 bases, with 17 bases remaining between them. CDR3 residues: CASSLYPRVNSGYTF. The CDR3 nucleotides read TGTGCCAGCAGCTTATATCCTCGCGTAAATAGTGGCTACACCTTC. The variable domain in full, with the rest retrieved from reference TRBV7-2 and TRBJ1-2, is GAGVSQSPSNKVTEKGKDVELRCDPISGHTALYWYRQSLGQGLEFLIYFQGNSAPDKSGLPSDRFSAERTGGSVSTLTIQRTQQEDSAVYLCASSLYPRVNSGYTFGSGTRLTVV.

The V and J genes are TRBV12-5 and TRBJ2-1; 7 bases map to TRBD1. Per germline, CDR1 LGHNT and CDR2 FRNRAP. CDR3 length: 16 residues. Trimming removed 0 bases from V and 2 bases from J; junction bases left unmatched: 4. CDR3 region: CASGLVVGTAYNEQFF. Written as DNA, the CDR3 is TGTGCTAGTGGTTTGGTAGTAGGGACAGCCTACAATGAGCAGTTCTTC.

The chain carries TRBV5-1 and TRBJ2-3; maybe TRBD1 (5 bases). Per germline, CDR1 SGHRS and CDR2 YFSETQ. This CDR3 has 14 amino acids. Trimming removed 0 bases from V and 3 bases from J, with 8 bases in between. The CDR3 DNA is TGCGCCAGCAGCTTGGAGGGGTGGACAGATACGCAGTATTTT. Residues: CASSLEGWTDTQYF.

This clone was observed a single time. The chain recombines TRBV6-1 with TRBJ2-1, with TRBD2 as a possible D gene (6 bases). The V end lost 2 bases, the J end lost 0 bases, and 11 bases lay between the germline ends. The CDR3 runs to 16 residues. CDR1 is MNHNS, CDR2 SASEGT, per germline. This chain's CDR3 is CASSESREYSYNEQFF. In nucleotides, the CDR3 is TGTGCCAGCAGTGAATCCCGGGAGTACTCCTACAATGAGCAGTTCTTC.